Listed below are T cell receptor beta chains from one sample, sequenced in a study of T cell responses to AZD1222 COVID-19 vaccine. Here immunoSEQ multiplex PCR was the method, and the copy in TCRdb shows in-frame clones only, minus some. The sample lists about 130,000 clones, about 94% occurring once. Sequenced here: peripheral blood, sampled on day 0 of AZD1222 vaccination. The receptor set was obtained from an adult in good health. CDR3s include the opening cysteine and the closing phenylalanine or tryptophan. Fields, in order: J gene, D gene, V gene, CDR3 length, clone size, CDR3 DNA, CDR3 protein. A D gene is named only where the DNA matches it firmly. Not all rows give a size; the values are once, few, many and, for expanded clones, a class.

J gene: TRBJ2-7
D gene: NA
V gene: TRBV30
CDR3 length: 13
clone size: NA
CDR3 DNA: TGTGCCTGGAGTGTAGGCGGGCTCTACGAGCAGTACTTC
CDR3 protein: CAWSVGGLYEQYF

J gene: TRBJ1-2
D gene: TRBD1
V gene: TRBV28
CDR3 length: 14
clone size: NA
CDR3 DNA: TGTGCCAGCAGTGCCCCGGACAGGGGTTATGGCTACACCTTC
CDR3 protein: CASSAPDRGYGYTF

J gene: TRBJ2-7
D gene: TRBD1
V gene: TRBV4-1
CDR3 length: 15
clone size: NA
CDR3 DNA: TGCGCCAGCAGCCAAGTGGGACAGGGAGACTACGAGCAGTACTTC
CDR3 protein: CASSQVGQGDYEQYF

J gene: TRBJ2-7
D gene: NA
V gene: TRBV12-3/TRBV12-4
CDR3 length: 13
clone size: NA
CDR3 DNA: TGTGCCAGCAGTTTAGGACTCTACTACGAGCAGTACTTC
CDR3 protein: CASSLGLYYEQYF

J gene: TRBJ2-7
D gene: NA
V gene: TRBV2
CDR3 length: 16
clone size: NA
CDR3 DNA: TGTGCCAGCAGTGGACTGAAGGTTGGGCTAGCTTACGAGCAGTACTTC
CDR3 protein: CASSGLKVGLAYEQYF

J gene: TRBJ1-1
D gene: TRBD1
V gene: TRBV6-6
CDR3 length: 13
clone size: NA
CDR3 DNA: TGTGCCAGTAGTGACAGGGAGAACACTGAAGCTTTCTTT
CDR3 protein: CASSDRENTEAFF

J gene: TRBJ2-2
D gene: TRBD2
V gene: TRBV13
CDR3 length: 17
clone size: NA
CDR3 DNA: TGTGCCAGCAGCCCGGACCGGGGACTAGGTGGAATCGGGGAGCTGTTTTTT
CDR3 protein: CASSPDRGLGGIGELFF

J gene: TRBJ1-3
D gene: NA
V gene: TRBV5-6
CDR3 length: 15
clone size: NA
CDR3 DNA: TGTGCCAGCAGCTCTGGGTGGGCAAGTGGAAACACCATATATTTT
CDR3 protein: CASSSGWASGNTIYF

J gene: TRBJ1-5
D gene: NA
V gene: TRBV11-2
CDR3 length: 15
clone size: NA
CDR3 DNA: TGTGCCAGCAGCTCAGGACAGCCGTTCAATCAGCCCCAGCATTTT
CDR3 protein: CASSSGQPFNQPQHF

J gene: TRBJ2-5
D gene: NA
V gene: TRBV7-9
CDR3 length: 16
clone size: once
CDR3 DNA: TGTGCCAGCAGCTTAGCCTGGACTACCTCGGGGGAGACCCAGTACTTC
CDR3 protein: CASSLAWTTSGETQYF